The 2 T cell receptor beta chains in this list originate from one sample, sequenced in a study of T cell responses to AZD1222 COVID-19 vaccine. This table comes from immunoSEQ multiplex PCR, and its TCRdb copy is limited to in-frame clones, with some not included. The sample records some 150,000 clones, 85% to 95% being singletons. Material: peripheral blood, obtained 28 days after the second AZD1222 dose. The receptors here all came from an adult who received the AZD1222 COVID-19 vaccine.

CDR3 in DNA: TGTGCCAGCAGTGAATTCGCGTCCGTCGGGGAGCTGTTTTTT. This codes for CASSEFASVGELFF. V is TRBV2 and J is TRBJ2-2; D gene unclear. CDR1 and CDR2 (germline): SNHLY, FYNNEI. Between the trimmed V and J ends, which lost 2 bases and 7 bases, there was a span of 11 bases. This CDR3 is built from 14 residues.

The chain couples TRBV9 to TRBJ1-2, with 12 bases aligning to TRBD1. CDR3 length equals 16 residues. CDR1 and CDR2 from the germline V gene are SGDLS and YYNGEE. J gave up 4 bases and V 3 bases, and 7 bases lay outside the gene matches. The CDR3 reads CASSAGGTGGTYGYTF. Here the CDR3 DNA reads TGTGCCAGCAGCGCCGGAGGGACAGGGGGCACCTATGGCTACACCTTC. Complete variable domain (other parts from reference TRBV9 and TRBJ1-2): DSGVTQTPKHLITATGQRVTLRCSPRSGDLSVYWYQQSLDQGLQFLIQYYNGEERAKGNILERFSAQQFPDLHSELNLSSLELGDSALYFCASSAGGTGGTYGYTFGSGTRLTVV.